Listed below are T cell receptor beta chains from one sample, sequenced in a study of blood T cell repertoires in COVID-19. Assay: immunoSEQ multiplex PCR; the TCRdb copy retains only in-frame clones and omits some. This table has around 50,000 clones, about 83% appearing once. Material for sequencing was peripheral blood. Receptors originate from an older woman with acute or convalescent COVID-19. The CDR3 runs from the conserved cysteine through the conserved F or W. The D gene is left open where the match is weak. Only some rows state a clone size, as once, few, many or a class for expanded clones.

d_call: TRBD1; v_call: TRBV2; j_call: TRBJ2-1; clone_size: NA; cdr3_nt: TGTGCCAGCAGCCTCGTCCGGGACAGGGTATACAATGAGCAGTTCTTC; cdr3_aa: CASSLVRDRVYNEQFF
d_call: NA; v_call: TRBV7-9; j_call: TRBJ1-2; clone_size: NA; cdr3_nt: TGTGCCAGCAGCTCCAATTCCGGGGGGCGCGGTGGCTACACCTTC; cdr3_aa: CASSSNSGGRGGYTF
d_call: NA; v_call: TRBV18; j_call: TRBJ1-2; clone_size: NA; cdr3_nt: TGTGCCAGCTCACAGTCGCTCGGGGGGGGCTACACCTTC; cdr3_aa: CASSQSLGGGYTF
d_call: NA; v_call: TRBV5-8; j_call: TRBJ1-1; clone_size: NA; cdr3_nt: TGTGCCAGCAGCCGGGGTGACCGCGTGAGGACTGAAGCTTTCTTT; cdr3_aa: CASSRGDRVRTEAFF
d_call: TRBD1; v_call: TRBV2; j_call: TRBJ1-2; clone_size: NA; cdr3_nt: TGTGCCAGCAGTGATTTCTCCCCGACAGGGTACACCTTC; cdr3_aa: CASSDFSPTGYTF
d_call: NA; v_call: TRBV28; j_call: TRBJ1-1; clone_size: NA; cdr3_nt: TGTGCCAGCAGTTTGGTAGGGGGTAGGACTGAAGCTTTCTTT; cdr3_aa: CASSLVGGRTEAFF
d_call: NA; v_call: TRBV19; j_call: TRBJ2-5; clone_size: NA; cdr3_nt: TGTGCCAGTAGTAGGGCGAGGGCAGAGACCCAGTACTTC; cdr3_aa: CASSRARAETQYF
d_call: NA; v_call: TRBV10-3; j_call: TRBJ2-7; clone_size: NA; cdr3_nt: TGTGCCATCAGTGAGATAATGGAGACAGTGAGCTCCTACGAGCAGTACTTC; cdr3_aa: CAISEIMETVSSYEQYF
d_call: NA; v_call: TRBV4-2; j_call: TRBJ1-6; clone_size: NA; cdr3_nt: TGTGCCAGCAGCCAAGATTTGAGGAGGGCCCGTAATTCACCCCTCCACTTT; cdr3_aa: CASSQDLRRARNSPLHF
d_call: TRBD2; v_call: TRBV2; j_call: TRBJ2-5; clone_size: NA; cdr3_nt: TGTGCCAGCAATACTCCGGGACTAGCGCCAAGGGGGGAGACCCAGTACTTC; cdr3_aa: CASNTPGLAPRGETQYF
d_call: NA; v_call: TRBV9; j_call: TRBJ1-3; clone_size: NA; cdr3_nt: TGTGCCAGCAGCGCATTACGACAGAGCTCTGGAAACACCATATATTTT; cdr3_aa: CASSALRQSSGNTIYF
d_call: NA; v_call: TRBV7-7; j_call: TRBJ1-4; clone_size: NA; cdr3_nt: TGTGCTAGCAGCCGTACGGGGGCAACTAATGAAAAACTGTTTTTT; cdr3_aa: CASSRTGATNEKLFF
d_call: TRBD1; v_call: TRBV28; j_call: TRBJ2-1; clone_size: few; cdr3_nt: TGTGCCAGCAGTTTAGAGGGACAGGGGGCCAATGAGCAGTTCTTC; cdr3_aa: CASSLEGQGANEQFF
d_call: TRBD2; v_call: TRBV4-1; j_call: TRBJ2-3; clone_size: once; cdr3_nt: TGCGCCAGCAGCCAAGATTCGACCCCGGGGGGGGATACGCAGTATTTT; cdr3_aa: CASSQDSTPGGDTQYF
d_call: TRBD1; v_call: TRBV6-4; j_call: TRBJ2-2; clone_size: NA; cdr3_nt: TGTGCCAGCAGACGGGACAGTTCCACCGGGGAGCTGTTTTTT; cdr3_aa: CASRRDSSTGELFF
d_call: TRBD1; v_call: TRBV4-1; j_call: TRBJ2-1; clone_size: once; cdr3_nt: TGCGCCAGCAGCCAAAAACAGGGGAGCTCCTACAATGAGCAGTTCTTC; cdr3_aa: CASSQKQGSSYNEQFF
d_call: NA; v_call: TRBV3-1/TRBV3-2; j_call: TRBJ2-1; clone_size: NA; cdr3_nt: TGTGCCAGCAGCCAGTTAACTCGGGGTGAGCAGTTCTTC; cdr3_aa: CASSQLTRGEQFF
d_call: NA; v_call: TRBV6-5; j_call: TRBJ1-1; clone_size: NA; cdr3_nt: TGTGCCAGCAGTTACTCCACAGGCAGCTATGAAGCTTTCTTT; cdr3_aa: CASSYSTGSYEAFF
d_call: TRBD1; v_call: TRBV7-6; j_call: TRBJ2-3; clone_size: once; cdr3_nt: TGTGCCAGCAGCTTAGGAGTTGGCAGGGGGCAAGATACGCAGTATTTT; cdr3_aa: CASSLGVGRGQDTQYF
d_call: NA; v_call: TRBV6-2/TRBV6-3; j_call: TRBJ2-3; clone_size: NA; cdr3_nt: TGTGCCAGCACCCCCGGCGGAGGGGCAGATACGCAGTATTTT; cdr3_aa: CASTPGGGADTQYF
d_call: NA; v_call: TRBV6-2/TRBV6-3; j_call: TRBJ2-7; clone_size: NA; cdr3_nt: TGTGCCAGCAGTTACTTCGACGAGCAGTACTTC; cdr3_aa: CASSYFDEQYF
d_call: TRBD1; v_call: TRBV5-4; j_call: TRBJ2-3; clone_size: NA; cdr3_nt: TGTGCCAGCAGCTCAGGGACAGGGAGCACAGATACGCAGTATTTT; cdr3_aa: CASSSGTGSTDTQYF
d_call: TRBD2; v_call: TRBV19; j_call: TRBJ2-1; clone_size: NA; cdr3_nt: TGTGCCAGTAGTATAGGCCGTGCAGCGGGAGACAATGAGCAGTTCTTC; cdr3_aa: CASSIGRAAGDNEQFF
d_call: NA; v_call: TRBV6-5; j_call: TRBJ1-6; clone_size: NA; cdr3_nt: TGTGCCAGCAGCAAGGGACTCCGTTCACCCCTCCACTTT; cdr3_aa: CASSKGLRSPLHF
d_call: TRBD1; v_call: TRBV19; j_call: TRBJ2-6; clone_size: NA; cdr3_nt: TGTGCCAGTAAAAGCCTCCCGGGGACAGCCTCCTCCTCTGGGGCCAACGTCCTGACTTTC; cdr3_aa: CASKSLPGTASSSGANVLTF
d_call: TRBD2; v_call: TRBV30; j_call: TRBJ2-3; clone_size: NA; cdr3_nt: TGTGCCTGGAGTAGACTAGCGGGAGTTACAGATACGCAGTATTTT; cdr3_aa: CAWSRLAGVTDTQYF
d_call: TRBD1; v_call: TRBV5-1; j_call: TRBJ1-4; clone_size: NA; cdr3_nt: TGCGCCAGCAGCCAGGACACAACAGGGGTTGAAAAACTGTTTTTT; cdr3_aa: CASSQDTTGVEKLFF
d_call: NA; v_call: TRBV9; j_call: TRBJ1-3; clone_size: NA; cdr3_nt: TGTGCCAGCAGCCCGGGGGGAGAAGGCGGACGAGTCTGGGGAAACACCATATATTTT; cdr3_aa: CASSPGGEGGRVWGNTIYF
d_call: NA; v_call: TRBV28; j_call: TRBJ1-2; clone_size: NA; cdr3_nt: TGTGCCAGCAGCCCGTTCCAGCGCTATGGCTACACCTTC; cdr3_aa: CASSPFQRYGYTF
d_call: TRBD2; v_call: TRBV7-2; j_call: TRBJ2-1; clone_size: once; cdr3_nt: TGTGCCAGCGCCTTCGGCGGGGGGCTTTTGAATGAGCAGTTCTTC; cdr3_aa: CASAFGGGLLNEQFF
d_call: TRBD1; v_call: TRBV9; j_call: TRBJ2-6; clone_size: NA; cdr3_nt: TGTGCCAGCAGCGTAGCACCACAGGGGGAAGGGTACTCTGGGGCCAACGTCCTGACTTTC; cdr3_aa: CASSVAPQGEGYSGANVLTF
d_call: TRBD1; v_call: TRBV9; j_call: TRBJ1-1; clone_size: NA; cdr3_nt: TGTGCCAGCAGCGTAGGGGATACAGGGGAGGTGACTGAAGCTTTCTTT; cdr3_aa: CASSVGDTGEVTEAFF
d_call: NA; v_call: TRBV2; j_call: TRBJ1-2; clone_size: NA; cdr3_nt: TGTGCCAGCACCTCGGGGGTCAGGGACGGCTATGGCTACACCTTC; cdr3_aa: CASTSGVRDGYGYTF
d_call: TRBD1; v_call: TRBV3-1/TRBV3-2; j_call: TRBJ2-1; clone_size: NA; cdr3_nt: TGTGCCAGCAGCCAAGTGGATCGAGGGGGCTTTGAGCAGTTCTTC; cdr3_aa: CASSQVDRGGFEQFF
d_call: NA; v_call: TRBV7-3; j_call: TRBJ2-1; clone_size: NA; cdr3_nt: TGTGCCAGCAGCTTGTCCTCAGGCAATGAGCAGTTCTTC; cdr3_aa: CASSLSSGNEQFF
d_call: TRBD1; v_call: TRBV5-3; j_call: TRBJ1-2; clone_size: NA; cdr3_nt: TGTGCCAGAAGCCCCCCCCCGACAGGGGGTGGCTACACCTTC; cdr3_aa: CARSPPPTGGGYTF
d_call: TRBD2; v_call: TRBV2; j_call: TRBJ2-1; clone_size: NA; cdr3_nt: TGTGCCAGCAGTTGGCGGGGGGATTACAATGAGCAGTTCTTC; cdr3_aa: CASSWRGDYNEQFF
d_call: TRBD2; v_call: TRBV5-1; j_call: TRBJ2-1; clone_size: NA; cdr3_nt: TGCGCCAGCAGCTTGGGGACTAGCGGGAGTGGGTACAATGAGCAGTTCTTC; cdr3_aa: CASSLGTSGSGYNEQFF
d_call: NA; v_call: TRBV7-2; j_call: TRBJ1-2; clone_size: NA; cdr3_nt: TGTGCCAGCAGCCCCCTTCCGGGATCCTCTTATGGCTACACCTTC; cdr3_aa: CASSPLPGSSYGYTF
d_call: TRBD1; v_call: TRBV19; j_call: TRBJ1-5; clone_size: NA; cdr3_nt: TGTGCCAGTAGTCCGGGACAGGGGGCCAGCAATCAGCCCCAGCATTTT; cdr3_aa: CASSPGQGASNQPQHF
d_call: NA; v_call: TRBV2; j_call: TRBJ1-5; clone_size: NA; cdr3_nt: TGTGCCAGCAGTGAAGCGGGACTAAGGGAGCCCCAGCATTTT; cdr3_aa: CASSEAGLREPQHF
d_call: NA; v_call: TRBV16; j_call: TRBJ1-1; clone_size: NA; cdr3_nt: TGTGCCAGCAGCCAATCGGGAAGGTTTTTCGGGGGGACGAACACTGAAGCTTTCTTT; cdr3_aa: CASSQSGRFFGGTNTEAFF
d_call: NA; v_call: TRBV19; j_call: TRBJ2-3; clone_size: NA; cdr3_nt: TGTGCCAGTAGCCTTGATGGGACTAGCACAGATACGCAGTATTTT; cdr3_aa: CASSLDGTSTDTQYF
d_call: NA; v_call: TRBV3-1/TRBV3-2; j_call: TRBJ1-3; clone_size: NA; cdr3_nt: TGTGCCAGCAGCCCCGGACTGGCGGGAAACACCATATATTTT; cdr3_aa: CASSPGLAGNTIYF
d_call: TRBD2; v_call: TRBV2; j_call: TRBJ2-7; clone_size: once; cdr3_nt: TGTGCCAGCAACCGACTAGCGGGAGTCGAGCAGTACTTC; cdr3_aa: CASNRLAGVEQYF
d_call: TRBD1; v_call: TRBV6-1; j_call: TRBJ1-6; clone_size: NA; cdr3_nt: TGTGCCAGCAGTGACAGACAGGGTTCGAGTTATTCACCCCTCCACTTT; cdr3_aa: CASSDRQGSSYSPLHF
d_call: TRBD1; v_call: TRBV11-2; j_call: TRBJ1-1; clone_size: NA; cdr3_nt: TGTGCCAGCAACGCAAGGACAGGGAAGAACACTGAAGCTTTCTTT; cdr3_aa: CASNARTGKNTEAFF
d_call: TRBD1; v_call: TRBV19; j_call: TRBJ1-4; clone_size: NA; cdr3_nt: TGTGCCAGTAGCAACGGACAGGGGGCCGCGTTAAGGTGGGAAAAACTGTTTTTT; cdr3_aa: CASSNGQGAALRWEKLFF
d_call: TRBD1; v_call: TRBV5-6; j_call: TRBJ1-2; clone_size: NA; cdr3_nt: TGTGCCAGCAGCTTTACGGACAGGGGTCCCTATGGCTACACCTTC; cdr3_aa: CASSFTDRGPYGYTF
d_call: TRBD2; v_call: TRBV23-1; j_call: TRBJ2-5; clone_size: NA; cdr3_nt: TGCGCCAGCAGTCAATCCCCCACTAGCGGGAGGATGGGGGAGACCCAGTACTTC; cdr3_aa: CASSQSPTSGRMGETQYF
d_call: TRBD1; v_call: TRBV29-1; j_call: TRBJ1-1; clone_size: NA; cdr3_nt: TGCAGCGTTGGAAACAGGGGCGGCACTGAAGCTTTCTTT; cdr3_aa: CSVGNRGGTEAFF
d_call: NA; v_call: TRBV28; j_call: TRBJ1-2; clone_size: NA; cdr3_nt: TGTGCCAGCAGTTGGACATCGCTCTATGGCTACACCTTC; cdr3_aa: CASSWTSLYGYTF
d_call: TRBD2; v_call: TRBV24-1; j_call: TRBJ2-3; clone_size: NA; cdr3_nt: TGTGCCACCGGTGGAAGGGCGGGGGGACCAGATACGCAGTATTTT; cdr3_aa: CATGGRAGGPDTQYF
d_call: TRBD1; v_call: TRBV28; j_call: TRBJ2-7; clone_size: NA; cdr3_nt: TGTGCCAGCAGGATAACCGGGGACAGCTCCTACGAGCAGTACTTC; cdr3_aa: CASRITGDSSYEQYF
d_call: TRBD1; v_call: TRBV5-6; j_call: TRBJ1-3; clone_size: NA; cdr3_nt: TGTGCCAGCAGCCCGAGGACAGGGGGAGGAAACACCATATATTTT; cdr3_aa: CASSPRTGGGNTIYF
d_call: NA; v_call: TRBV7-2; j_call: TRBJ2-7; clone_size: NA; cdr3_nt: TGTGCCAGCCTTAAATCGCAGGGAATCTCCTACGAGCAGTACTTC; cdr3_aa: CASLKSQGISYEQYF
d_call: NA; v_call: TRBV7-6; j_call: TRBJ2-3; clone_size: NA; cdr3_nt: TGTGCCAGCAGCTTAAGAGGTCGTGGGGGCGTGAGCACAGATACGCAGTATTTT; cdr3_aa: CASSLRGRGGVSTDTQYF